Here is one T cell receptor beta chain with its context. The antigen remains unidentified. At one boundary the junction diverges from the germline segment, which might be a read error. The CDR3 covers 14 residues. This sample was included in a study of CD8 T cells in ankylosing spondylitis. General study results and limits: Made up of about eight highly homologous variants, a TCR beta motif appeared characteristic of ankylosing spondylitis blood. CD8+ by phenotype, disease-linked clones were relatively rare in peripheral blood.

With molecular barcodes, quantitative 5'-RACE was used to make the TCR beta libraries. Each CDR3 protein gets one entry after TCRdb re-called the 5' RACE reads with MiXCR. The sample gives about 250,000 distinct CDR3 sequences, 30% to 40% of which show up once; 4% to 5.5% is in the top ten. The sample consisted of blood, either unsorted or a sorted T cell fraction (not recorded which). V gene TRBV12-3 or TRBV12-4 combines with J gene TRBJ1-5; no reliable D call. The TCR sequence derives from a male donor with ankylosing spondylitis or in good health (not recorded which). The CDR3 is CASTLFGGNQPQHF. The CDR3 DNA is TGTGCCAGCACTTTATTTGGTGGCAATCAGCCCCAGCATTTT.